This T cell receptor (beta chain) was found in a study of immune heterogeneity within non-small cell lung tumors. Bulk tumor genomic DNA served as template, at about 600 ng per sample. Biopsies, several per primary tumor and spaced far apart, were collected during surgery. Before undergoing curative surgery, patients had newly diagnosed non-small cell lung cancer that was untreated. Every donor was a newly diagnosed non-small cell lung cancer patient having surgery with curative intent. Multiplex PCR amplified the TCR beta CDR3 region. Its first round ran for nine to eleven cycles with 32 V and 13 J primers. TCRdb used MiXCR to reprocess the multiplex PCR reads, holding one entry per CDR3 protein. The sample records 6,000 to 6,500 distinct CDR3 sequences, 22% being singletons. Comments on this clonotype: Antigen unknown. A clone one base away is much larger, so this may be a read error.

Study-wide results and limits: Dominant CDR3 beta clonotypes repeated across a patient's tumor loci, while different loci held unique high-frequency clones.

CDR1 and CDR2 from the germline V gene are MDHEN and SYDVKM. The CDR3 length is 15 residues. The sequenced sample was lung tumor tissue. The receptor's source is a female donor with non-small cell lung cancer. The chain is built from TRBV28 and TRBJ2-7; 10 bases align to TRBD1. The CDR3 sequence: CASSLPGQGSYEEYF. In DNA, the CDR3 is TGTGCCAGCAGCTTACCGGGACAGGGGTCCTACGAGGAGTACTTC.